The sequence of this TCR beta chain was determined in a study of blood T cell repertoires in COVID-19. Across the study: PBMCs, B-cell-depleted T cells, or T cells provided the cDNA or gDNA that made up the material.

In the original analysis: Reference gene primers were amplified, and this amplification served to estimate nucleated cell counts. Repertoires were generated with immunoSEQ multiplex PCR, while TCRdb's copy carries only in-frame clones and drops some. Clone size and the V and J calls come from that table; the DNA yielded D and trimming. The sample has over 70,000 clones, 75% to 85% seen once. This clone was detected only once. Germline CDR1 reads MNHNS; CDR2 reads SASEGT. V was shortened by 2 bases and J by 3 bases, with 14 bases between the two germline ends. This CDR3 comprises 15 residues. The sequence came from a woman between 65 and 79 years old with acute or convalescent COVID-19. The chain combines TRBV6-1 with TRBJ2-7; D may be TRBD2 (6 bases). Sequenced: peripheral blood. CDR3 protein: CASSENVGGDYEQYF. The CDR3 bases are TGTGCCAGCAGTGAAAACGTTGGCGGGGACTACGAGCAGTACTTC.